The sequence of this T cell receptor beta chain was determined in a study of cytomegalovirus exposure and HLA in healthy donors. Study-wide points: Many donors shared some public TCRs, even though most TCR sequences were rare. According to reports, the classifier identified cytomegalovirus status with high specificity and sensitivity. Cytomegalovirus-associated status was assigned to approximately 160 TCR beta chains.

The CDR3 runs 18 residues. Germline V gene sequence: CDR1 SGHTA, CDR2 FQGNSA. J was trimmed by 7 bases and V by 5 bases; bases with no gene match: 19. As to this clone: Its antigen remains unknown.

The protocol was immunoSEQ multiplex PCR, while the TCRdb copy is restricted to in-frame clones and leaves out a portion. The profile covers about 69,000 clones, with under 96% appearing a single time and more than 4% taken by the ten largest. The chain combines TRBV7-2 with TRBJ2-1; 8 nucleotides agree with TRBD2. Source material: PBMCs. The sequence was obtained from a woman aged 18-29 years in good health and CMV-seropositive. CDR3 in DNA: TGTGCCAGCAGCAAAGAATCGCGCCCGGGACTAGGATGGAATGAGCAGTTCTTC. Amino acids: CASSKESRPGLGWNEQFF.